This TCR beta chain stems from a study of vaccination and CD4 T cells after COVID-19. Study-wide context: Control cultures were given a CEFX pool, an HIV-1 Nef pool, or no peptide.

As to treatment: roughly ten-day PBMC culture with coronavirus spike peptide pools or control peptides (ViraFEST assay). Cell culture was performed with 1.8 million or so PBMCs per well in the presence of about 11 IU/ml IL-2 and 10 ug/ml peptide pools. By negative selection, CD4+ T cells were isolated once culture had run for around ten days. Note on this clonotype: Its antigen is currently unknown.

This CDR3 has 15 amino acids. With 4 bases clipped from V and 2 bases from J, the junction kept 6 bases outside the gene matches. The Oncomine TCR Beta short-read assay was applied to DNA of cultured CD4+ T cells. Using its own MiXCR run on the PCR reads, TCRdb lists one record per CDR3 protein. The sample records about 8,500 distinct CDR3 sequences, under 20% being singletons. This receptor was taken from a human donor who had recovered from COVID-19. V is TRBV12-3 or TRBV12-4 and J is TRBJ2-7; 9 bases match TRBD1. Material: CD4+ T cells from blood, cultured in vitro, obtained after SARS-CoV-2 vaccination. Written as DNA, the CDR3 is TGTGCCAGCAGTTCCCAAGGGACAGGGACCTACGAGCAGTACTTC. Protein: CASSSQGTGTYEQYF.